The TCR beta chain under discussion was sequenced for a study of T cells after yellow fever vaccination. Study conclusions and caveats: Abundant bulk-derived clonotypes could contaminate FACS-sorted repertoires. Primary-vaccination clones mostly resurfaced post-booster (more than 95% CD4, roughly 87% CD8). Peak timing came faster in the weaker secondary response, day 5 versus 15.

Conversion of TCR transcripts into cDNA relied on 5'RACE template switching, which added a universal primer site and UMIs. TCRdb reprocessed the 5' RACE reads with MiXCR, giving one entry per CDR3 protein. Of a few hundred thousand distinct CDR3 sequences listed, approximately 4% are singletons. V lost 0 bases to trimming and J lost 4 bases; unmatched junction nucleotides: 20. The CDR3 loop spans 21 amino acids. Germline CDR1 and CDR2: MNHEY and SVGAGI. In this sample, this clonotype turned up a few times. The antigen is not known. The sequence was obtained from a young man who received the YFV17D yellow fever vaccine. V is TRBV6-5 and J is TRBJ2-1; 8 bases line up with TRBD2. The sequences come from PBMCs, collected 5 days after the yellow fever booster vaccination. The CDR3 DNA sequence: TGTGCCAGCAGTTACTCACCCCGGGGGGGGAGTCGGCTAGCGGTATACAATGAGCAGTTCTTC. This codes for CASSYSPRGGSRLAVYNEQFF.